This T cell receptor (beta chain) derives from a study of early T cells in non-severe SARS-CoV-2 infection. Study overall: The sequenced material was bulk RNA from unsorted whole blood, and its chains were unpaired.

This clonotype appeared many times. What it binds is unknown. The germline V gene encodes CDR1 KGHSH and CDR2 LQKENI. Trimming shortened V by 0 bases and J by 5 bases, and 10 bases separated the two germline ends. The CDR3 covers 14 residues. Overall study findings and caveats: A preference for anti-spike CD8 responses marked VDJdb matching, which missed private and CD4 specificities.

cDNA molecules, individually, were tagged with unique molecular identifiers. Using its own MiXCR run on the 5' RACE reads, TCRdb lists one record per CDR3 protein. The table records around 99,000 distinct CDR3 sequences, approximately 12% of them present only once. The receptor's source is an adult who was a healthcare worker with PCR-confirmed SARS-CoV-2 infection or an uninfected control (not recorded which). The material sequenced was whole blood. This sequence joins TRBV18 and TRBJ1-2; D perhaps matches TRBD1 (5 bases). The CDR3 is CASSPPDSLYGYTF. CDR3 sequence (DNA): TGTGCCAGCTCACCACCTGACAGCTTATATGGCTACACCTTC.